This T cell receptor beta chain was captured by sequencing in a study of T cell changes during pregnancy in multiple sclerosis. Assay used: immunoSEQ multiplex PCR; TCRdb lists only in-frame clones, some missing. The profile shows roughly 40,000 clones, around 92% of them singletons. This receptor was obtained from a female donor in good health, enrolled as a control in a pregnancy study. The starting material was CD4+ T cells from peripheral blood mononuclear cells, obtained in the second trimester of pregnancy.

CDR3 protein: CASGTANTDTQYF. The CDR3 DNA is TGTGCCAGCGGGACAGCGAACACAGATACGCAGTATTTT. V usage is TRBV7-3 and J usage is TRBJ2-3; TRBD1 agrees at 7 bases. Germline V gene lookup returns CDR1 SGHTA and CDR2 FQGTGA. This CDR3 spans 13 amino acids. J lost 2 bases, V lost 8 bases, and 4 bases had no gene match.